These 32 T cell receptor beta chains were all obtained from the same sample, sequenced in a study of blood T cell repertoires in COVID-19. TCRdb's copy holds only in-frame clones and misses some; the assay was immunoSEQ multiplex PCR. Of 250,000 to 300,000 clones in the sample, about nine tenths are singletons; the top ten hold roughly 2.2%. Sequenced: peripheral blood. All receptors come from a man aged 45-65 years with acute or convalescent COVID-19.

This rearrangement joins TRBV10-2 to TRBJ1-2, with TRBD1 matching 12 bases. Losses at the gene ends were 8 bases for V and 2 bases for J; bases not matched to a gene: 9. Germline assignment: CDR1 WSHSY and CDR2 SAAADI. The CDR3 is 16 amino acids. For the CDR3, the DNA is TGCGCCAGCGGCGGGACAGGGGGCCTTGCAAACTATGGCTACACCTTC. Translation gives CASGGTGGLANYGYTF.

The gene calls are TRBV15 and TRBJ2-3; TRBD2 might be the D (6 bases). The CDR3 is made up of 15 amino acids. Between the trimmed V and J ends, which lost 3 bases and 2 bases, there was a span of 12 bases. CDR1 is LNHNV, CDR2 YYDKDF, per germline (reference sequence). CDR3 bases: TGTGCCACCAGCAGCCCGGGGGACCTCACAGATACGCAGTATTTT. Encoded protein: CATSSPGDLTDTQYF.

The chain couples TRBV6-6 to TRBJ1-6; D is perhaps TRBD1 (6 bases). The CDR3 spans 16 residues. The V end was cut by 8 bases, the J end by 6 bases, with 20 bases between. Germline values: CDR1 MNHNY, CDR2 SVGAGI (reference sequence). The CDR3, as DNA: TGTGCCAGCTTTTTTGACCCCGGGACACTTAATTCACCCCTCCACTTT. Translation gives CASFFDPGTLNSPLHF.

The chain is built from TRBV28 and TRBJ1-6, with 7 bases lining up with TRBD1. Germline assignment: CDR1 MDHEN and CDR2 SYDVKM. The CDR3 consists of 16 residues. V trimming: 3 bases; J trimming: 0 bases; junction bases outside the gene matches: 2. The CDR3 is CASSLDRSSYNSPLHF. As DNA, the CDR3 is TGTGCCAGCAGTTTGGACAGGAGCTCCTATAATTCACCCCTCCACTTT.

The chain couples TRBV9 to TRBJ2-2; D is ambiguous. CDR3 length: 14 amino acids. Trimming took off 3 bases at V and 1 base at J, with 7 bases between the two ends. Germline CDR1 is SGDLS and CDR2 is YYNGEE. CDR3 in amino acids: CASSAVLNTGELFF. CDR3 DNA: TGTGCCAGCAGCGCCGTCCTGAACACCGGGGAGCTGTTTTTT.

This chain joins TRBV11-2 and TRBJ1-6; D is undetermined. The CDR3 contains 11 residues. Germline V gives CDR1 SGHAT, CDR2 FQNNGV. V lost 8 bases to trimming and J lost 5 bases, with 4 bases between them. The CDR3 sequence: CASANNSPLHF. The CDR3 region has the DNA TGTGCCAGCGCGAATAATTCACCCCTCCACTTT.

V and J are TRBV11-2 and TRBJ1-2; possibly TRBD1 for D (5 bases). This CDR3 contains 14 residues. Germline CDR1 reads SGHAT; CDR2 reads FQNNGV. V was trimmed by 9 bases and J by 5 bases, leaving 19 bases between them. DNA of the CDR3: TGTGCCAGTTCATCAGTCAGGGATGGATATGGCTACACCTTC. It yields the protein CASSSVRDGYGYTF.

This clone was detected only once. The genes are TRBV6-5 and TRBJ1-6; 10 bases are a match to TRBD1. J was trimmed by 9 bases and V by 5 bases; bases with no gene match: 7. This CDR3 is built from 15 residues. Germline CDR1 is MNHEY and CDR2 is SVGAGI. The DNA for the CDR3 is TGTGCCAGCAGTCATCCGGGACAGGGGAGTTCACCCCTCCACTTT. It translates to CASSHPGQGSSPLHF.

This chain connects TRBV7-8 to TRBJ2-2; TRBD2 is a possible D gene (5 bases). The CDR3 length is 14 residues. With 5 bases removed from V and 8 bases from J, the gap between germline ends came to 15 bases. Germline-derived CDR1 and CDR2 are SGHVS and FQNEAQ. The CDR3 DNA is TGTGCCAGCAGCCCCCCCGGGGTCCGAGGGGAGCTGTTTTTT. This translates into CASSPPGVRGELFF.

V gene TRBV5-1 combines with J gene TRBJ2-1; D perhaps matches TRBD1 (6 bases). Deletions cut 4 bases from V and 2 bases from J, with 13 bases between. This CDR3 has 15 residues. CDR1 SGHRS and CDR2 YFSETQ come from the germline V gene. This chain's CDR3 is CASSTQDSTYNEQFF. CDR3 sequence (DNA): TGCGCCAGCAGCACTCAGGACAGCACCTACAATGAGCAGTTCTTC. Combining the CDR3 with reference TRBV5-1 and TRBJ2-1 gives the whole variable domain KAGVTQTPRYLIKTRGQQVTLSCSPISGHRSVSWYQQTPGQGLQFLFEYFSETQRNKGNFPGRFSGRQFSNSRSEMNVSTLELGDSALYLCASSTQDSTYNEQFFGPGTRLTVL.

The V call is TRBV7-3, the J call TRBJ2-5; possible D gene TRBD2, 5 bases. This CDR3 region has 14 residues. V dropped 0 bases and J dropped 9 bases, with 14 bases sitting between them. From germline, CDR1 is SGHTA and CDR2 FQGTGA. In DNA, the CDR3 is TGTGCCAGCAGCTTAACGGCTAGCTTGGAGGCCCAGTACTTC. As protein: CASSLTASLEAQYF. Full variable domain (rest looked up from reference TRBV7-3 and TRBJ2-5): GAGVSQTPSNKVTEKGKYVELRCDPISGHTALYWYRQSLGQGPEFLIYFQGTGAADDSGLPNDRFFAVRPEGSVSTLKIQRTERGDSAVYLCASSLTASLEAQYFGPGTRLLVL.

The chain couples TRBV7-2 to TRBJ1-2; 7 positions agree with TRBD1. The V gene end was trimmed by 5 bases and the J gene end by 7 bases; junction bases not matched to a gene: 13. The CDR3 is made up of 15 amino acids. Germline CDR1 SGHTA, CDR2 FQGNSA. CDR3 sequence reads: CASSPETGLLVGYTF. As DNA, the CDR3 is TGTGCCAGCAGCCCCGAGACAGGGTTGCTCGTTGGCTACACCTTC.

The chain combines TRBV3-1 (or the pseudogene TRBV3-2) with TRBJ2-7; a weak D match, TRBD2 (5 bases). The CDR3 length is 12 residues. V was trimmed by 0 bases and J by 12 bases, leaving 12 bases between them. In germline, CDR1 is LGHDT, CDR2 YNNKEL (reference sequence). The CDR3 protein is CASSQEQLVLYF. As DNA, the CDR3 is TGTGCCAGCAGCCAAGAGCAACTAGTCCTGTACTTC.

DNA for the CDR3: TGTGCCTGGGTTACGGACAGGGGGCCGACCGGGGAGCTGTTTTTT. Translated: CAWVTDRGPTGELFF. The chain couples TRBV30 to TRBJ2-2; 11 bases align to TRBD1. The CDR3 consists of 15 residues. Trimming at V came to 5 bases and at J to 5 bases, leaving 7 bases not matched to a gene. Germline V CDR1 and CDR2: GTSNPN, SVGIG (reference sequence). Variable domain in full (rest from reference TRBV30 and TRBJ2-2): SQTIHQWPATLVQPVGSPLSLECTVEGTSNPNLYWYRQAAGRGLQLLFYSVGIGQISSEVPQNLSASRPQDRQFILSSKKLLLSDSGFYLCAWVTDRGPTGELFFGEGSRLTVL.

The chain has TRBV25-1 and TRBJ2-5; 10 bases align to TRBD2. V lost 2 bases and J lost 5; bases outside the gene matches: 5. This CDR3 region has 15 residues. Germline V gene sequence: CDR1 MGHDK, CDR2 SYGVNS. The CDR3 spells CASSEEGLARETQYF. CDR3 coding DNA: TGTGCCAGCAGTGAAGAGGGACTAGCGAGGGAGACCCAGTACTTC. The whole variable domain, filled in from reference TRBV25-1 and TRBJ2-5, reads EADIYQTPRYLVIGTGKKITLECSQTMGHDKMYWYQQDPGMELHLIHYSYGVNSTEKGDLSSESTVSRIRTEHFPLTLESARPSHTSQYLCASSEEGLARETQYFGPGTRLLVL.

The genes are TRBV5-1 and TRBJ1-2; D might be TRBD1 (6 bases). The CDR3 is 15 amino acids. Germline CDR1 and CDR2: SGHRS and YFSETQ. V dropped 1 base and J dropped 2 bases, with 12 bases sitting between them. The CDR3 sequence: CASSLMGQQNYGYTF. CDR3 in DNA: TGCGCCAGCAGCTTGATGGGACAACAAAACTATGGCTACACCTTC.

The chain combines TRBV5-1 with TRBJ2-1; tentatively, D is TRBD2 (6 bases). The CDR3 is made up of 13 amino acids. In germline, CDR1 is SGHRS, CDR2 YFSETQ. Deletions cut 4 bases from V and 6 bases from J, with 11 bases between. The CDR3 spells CASSPGTVNEQFF. The CDR3 DNA reads TGCGCCAGCAGCCCCGGGACTGTCAATGAGCAGTTCTTC.

V is TRBV14 and J is TRBJ2-2; 7 nucleotides agree with TRBD2. Germline V gives CDR1 SGHDN, CDR2 FVKESK. After removal of 1 base from V and 6 bases from J, the junction contained 2 bases not matched to a gene. CDR3 length: 14 residues. The CDR3 DNA reads TGTGCCAGCAGCCAAGCCCGGGGGGCCGGGGAGCTGTTTTTT. Protein sequence: CASSQARGAGELFF. The full variable domain, rest sourced from reference TRBV14 and TRBJ2-2, is EAGVTQFPSHSVIEKGQTVTLRCDPISGHDNLYWYRRVMGKEIKFLLHFVKESKQDESGMPNNRFLAERTGGTYSTLKVQPAELEDSGVYFCASSQARGAGELFFGEGSRLTVL.

The chain has TRBV6-5 and TRBJ2-2, with D perhaps TRBD1 (6 bases). The CDR3 consists of 15 residues. The V gene's germline CDR1 is MNHEY and CDR2 SVGAGI. Trimming took 0 bases from V and 1 from J, leaving 6 bases between them. CDR3 sequence: CASSYSGQNTGELFF. The CDR3 coding sequence is TGTGCCAGCAGTTACTCGGGACAGAACACCGGGGAGCTGTTTTTT.

The rearrangement joins TRBV30 to TRBJ1-5; D not resolved. Germline V gives CDR1 GTSNPN, CDR2 SVGIG (reference sequence). Trimming removed 0 bases from V and 9 bases from J, with 12 bases in between. The length of the CDR3 is 13 residues. The DNA for the CDR3 is TGTGCCTGGAGTGTACTAGCGGGGTGGCCCCAGCATTTT. Protein product: CAWSVLAGWPQHF.

J is TRBJ2-1 and V is TRBV11-1, with D possibly matching TRBD2 (6 bases). The CDR3 has 16 amino acids. Germline CDR1 is SGHAT and CDR2 is FQDESV (reference sequence). The ends were cut back, 1 base at V and 3 bases at J, with 13 bases in the middle. The CDR3 reads CASSLGGGVGYNEQFF. DNA of the CDR3: TGTGCCAGCAGCTTAGGCGGCGGGGTCGGCTACAATGAGCAGTTCTTC. The whole variable domain, remainder taken from reference TRBV11-1 and TRBJ2-1, is EAEVAQSPRYKITEKSQAVAFWCDPISGHATLYWYRQILGQGPELLVQFQDESVVDDSQLPKDRFSAERLKGVDSTLKIQPAELGDSAMYLCASSLGGGVGYNEQFFGPGTRLTVL.

J is TRBJ1-4 and V is TRBV5-6; D might be TRBD1 (5 bases). The V and J ends lost 3 bases and 2 bases respectively, with 8 bases between them. CDR3 size: 14 residues. The germline V gene encodes CDR1 SGHDT and CDR2 YYEEEE. Here the CDR3 reads CASSYGATNEKLFF. The CDR3, as DNA: TGTGCCAGCAGCTATGGGGCGACTAATGAAAAACTGTTTTTT.

The genes are TRBV12-3 or TRBV12-4 and TRBJ2-7; D uncertain. The CDR3 covers 12 residues. V was trimmed by 6 bases and J by 3 bases, leaving 9 bases between them. CDR3 bases: TGTGCCAGCAGCCCGACGGGCTACGAGCAGTACTTC. Protein product: CASSPTGYEQYF.

The chain links TRBV18 to TRBJ2-5; possible D gene TRBD2, 6 bases. V was cut by 2 bases and J by 7 bases, with 23 bases left in between. Germline V gene data show CDR1 as KGHSH and CDR2 as LQKENI. This CDR3 region has 17 residues. The CDR3 sequence: CASSPDRAGIQRGTQYF. CDR3 bases: TGTGCCAGCTCACCAGATAGGGCGGGAATCCAGAGAGGGACCCAGTACTTC.

This sequence joins TRBV7-9 and TRBJ2-3; TRBD2 matches 10 bases. Germline CDR1 SEHNR, CDR2 FQNEAQ (reference sequence). With 7 bases clipped from V and 0 bases from J, the junction kept 7 bases outside the gene matches. The CDR3 runs 16 residues. The CDR3 here is CASIYSGGTSTDTQYF. The CDR3 nucleotides read TGTGCCAGCATCTATAGCGGGGGGACTAGCACAGATACGCAGTATTTT. The whole variable domain, remainder taken from reference TRBV7-9 and TRBJ2-3, is DTGVSQNPRHKITKRGQNVTFRCDPISEHNRLYWYRQTLGQGPEFLTYFQNEAQLEKSRLLSDRFSAERPKGSFSTLEIQRTEQGDSAMYLCASIYSGGTSTDTQYFGPGTRLTVL.

The table lists this clone with a count of one. The chain employs TRBV27 and TRBJ1-6; D is unresolved. Trimming shortened V by 3 bases and J by 7 bases, and 4 bases separated the two germline ends. Germline loops: CDR1 MNHEY, CDR2 SMNVEV (reference sequence). The length of the CDR3 is 12 residues. The DNA of the CDR3 is TGTGCCAGCAGTTTCCCGAATTCACCCCTCCACTTT. Encoded protein: CASSFPNSPLHF.

As concerns this clone: The same CDR3 is also encoded by other DNA sequences in this sample. This chain links TRBV19 with TRBJ1-5; D gene ambiguous. Germline lookup yields CDR1 LNHDA and CDR2 SQIVND (reference sequence). The CDR3 is 11 residues long. V was cut by 3 bases and J by 6 bases, with 3 bases left in between. The CDR3 DNA reads as TGTGCCAGTAGTATCGGTCAGCCCCAGCATTTT. It translates to CASSIGQPQHF.

CDR3 amino acids: CASVGGSNSPLHF. The DNA of the CDR3 is TGCGCCAGCGTTGGCGGTTCTAATTCACCCCTCCACTTT. The V gene is TRBV4-1, the J gene TRBJ1-6; D call uncertain. V was shortened by 8 bases and J by 6 bases, with 11 bases between the two germline ends. This CDR3 comprises 13 residues. Germline V lookup: CDR1 MGHRA, CDR2 YSYEKL.

The genes are TRBV19 and TRBJ2-7; D may be TRBD1 (5 bases). V was clipped by 3 bases and J by 3 bases, with 18 bases between them. CDR1 is LNHDA, CDR2 SQIVND, per germline (reference sequence). This CDR3 comprises 16 residues. CDR3 coding DNA: TGTGCCAGTAGTATTTGGTGGACACTCGGCATCTACGAGCAGTACTTC. Residues: CASSIWWTLGIYEQYF.

V and J are TRBV6-5 and TRBJ2-5; 13 bases align to TRBD2. The trim removed 7 bases at V and 2 bases at J, leaving 4 bases unmatched. The germline V gene has CDR1 MNHEY and CDR2 SVGAGI. This CDR3 is built from 15 residues. CDR3 region: CASKKLAGGQETQYF. The CDR3 coding sequence is TGTGCCAGCAAAAAACTAGCGGGGGGGCAAGAGACCCAGTACTTC.

CDR3 amino acids: CASSQAPTTGTDTQYF. In DNA form, the CDR3 reads TGCGCCAGCAGCCAAGCCCCTACGACAGGCACAGATACGCAGTATTTT. The J gene is TRBJ2-3, the V gene TRBV4-1; D is possibly TRBD1 (5 bases). In germline, CDR1 is MGHRA, CDR2 YSYEKL. This CDR3 is built from 16 residues. Trimming cost V 1 base and J 1 base, with 12 bases left between them.

The chain couples TRBV12-5 to TRBJ1-1, with D possibly matching TRBD1 (6 bases). The CDR3 totals 16 residues. Germline V gene sequence: CDR1 LGHNT, CDR2 FRNRAP. The V end was cut by 3 bases, the J end by 3 bases, with 17 bases between. Here the CDR3 DNA reads TGTGCTAGTGGTTTTGACCCCGGGGGGCGGGACACTGAAGCTTTCTTT. This encodes CASGFDPGGRDTEAFF.